This TCR beta chain originates from a study of T-cell reconstitution after alpha-beta-depleted transplantation in children. This clonotype was seen more than once but under ten times. What it binds is unknown. Molecular barcoding with unique molecular identifiers was used for the TCRbeta library. TCRdb re-analysed the PCR reads in MiXCR, keeping a single row per CDR3 protein. The sample has about 980,000 distinct CDR3 sequences; 25% to 30% are singletons. Whole-study findings and limits: About two months after transplant, alpha-beta T cells reportedly came from several hundred expanded graft clones.

Germline V gives CDR1 SNHLY, CDR2 FYNNEI. The CDR3 is 12 residues long. Trimming removed 1 base at V and 9 bases at J, with 9 bases between. The chain uses TRBV2 and TRBJ1-1; no reliable D call. The sample consisted of PBMCs, mostly from graft donor cells, taken 360 days after TCRalphabeta/CD19-depleted stem cell transplant. This TCR was sampled from a boy in the first two years of life who had a stem cell transplant for SCID, so the T cells may come from the graft donor. In DNA, the CDR3 is TGTGCCAGCAGTGAAGATTTTGGAAAAGCTTTCTTT. It yields the protein CASSEDFGKAFF.